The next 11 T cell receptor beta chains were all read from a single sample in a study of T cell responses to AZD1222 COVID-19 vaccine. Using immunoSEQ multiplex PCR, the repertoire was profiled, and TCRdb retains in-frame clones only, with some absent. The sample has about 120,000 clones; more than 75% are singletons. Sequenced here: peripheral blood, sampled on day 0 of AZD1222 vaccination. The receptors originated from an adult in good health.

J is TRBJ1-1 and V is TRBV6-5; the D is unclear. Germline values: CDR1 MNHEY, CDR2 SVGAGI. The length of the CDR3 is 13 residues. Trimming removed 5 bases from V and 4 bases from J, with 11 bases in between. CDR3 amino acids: CASSITKGTEAFF. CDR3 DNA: TGTGCCAGCAGTATAACAAAGGGCACTGAAGCTTTCTTT.

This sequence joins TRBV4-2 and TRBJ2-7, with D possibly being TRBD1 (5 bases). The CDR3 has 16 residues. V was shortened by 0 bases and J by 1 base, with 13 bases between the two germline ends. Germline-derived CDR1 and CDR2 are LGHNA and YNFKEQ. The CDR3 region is CASSQDIGQGSYEQYF. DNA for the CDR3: TGTGCCAGCAGCCAAGATATCGGGCAGGGTTCCTACGAGCAGTACTTC.

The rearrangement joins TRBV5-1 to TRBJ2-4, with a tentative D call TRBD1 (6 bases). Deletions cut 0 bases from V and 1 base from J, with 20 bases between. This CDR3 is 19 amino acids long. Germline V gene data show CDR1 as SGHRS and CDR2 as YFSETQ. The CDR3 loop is CASSLVSGTWDFAKNIQYF. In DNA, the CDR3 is TGCGCCAGCAGCTTGGTATCCGGGACATGGGATTTTGCCAAAAACATTCAGTACTTC.

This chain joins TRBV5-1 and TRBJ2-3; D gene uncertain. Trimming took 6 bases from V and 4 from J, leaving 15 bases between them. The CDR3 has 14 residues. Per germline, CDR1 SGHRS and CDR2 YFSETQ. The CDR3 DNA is TGCGCCAGCAACACACTGGGATTGTCAGATACGCAGTATTTT. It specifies CASNTLGLSDTQYF.

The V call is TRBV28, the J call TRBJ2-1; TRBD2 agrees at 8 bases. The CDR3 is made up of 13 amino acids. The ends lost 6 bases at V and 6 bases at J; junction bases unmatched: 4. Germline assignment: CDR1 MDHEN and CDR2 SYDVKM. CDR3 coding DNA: TGTGCCAGCAGCCGTGGGACTAGCAATGAGCAGTTCTTC. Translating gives CASSRGTSNEQFF.

The CDR3 spells CASSLEGAPYEQYF. Here the CDR3 DNA reads TGTGCCAGCAGTTTAGAGGGGGCCCCCTACGAGCAGTACTTC. The V and J genes are TRBV28 and TRBJ2-7; 7 bases map to TRBD1. Losses at the gene ends were 2 bases for V and 2 bases for J; bases not matched to a gene: 3. This CDR3 is 14 amino acids long. Germline CDR1 MDHEN, CDR2 SYDVKM. Full variable domain (missing parts from reference TRBV28 and TRBJ2-7): DVKVTQSSRYLVKRTGEKVFLECVQDMDHENMFWYRQDPGLGLRLIYFSYDVKMKEKGDIPEGYSVSREKKERFSLILESASTNQTSMYLCASSLEGAPYEQYFGPGTRLTVT.

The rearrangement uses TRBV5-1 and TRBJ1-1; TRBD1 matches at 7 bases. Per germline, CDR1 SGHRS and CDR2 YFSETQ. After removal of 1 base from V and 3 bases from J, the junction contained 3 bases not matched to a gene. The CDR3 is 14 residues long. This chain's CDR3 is CASSLSQGDTEAFF. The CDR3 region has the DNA TGCGCCAGCAGCTTGAGTCAGGGGGACACTGAAGCTTTCTTT.

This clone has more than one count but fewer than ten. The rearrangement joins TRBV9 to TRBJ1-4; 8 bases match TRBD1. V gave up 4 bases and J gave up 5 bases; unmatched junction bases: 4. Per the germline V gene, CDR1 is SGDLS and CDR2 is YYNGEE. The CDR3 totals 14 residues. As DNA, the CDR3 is TGTGCCAGCAGCCACAGGGGGACGAATGAAAAACTGTTTTTT. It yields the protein CASSHRGTNEKLFF. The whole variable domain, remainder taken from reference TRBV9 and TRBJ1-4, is DSGVTQTPKHLITATGQRVTLRCSPRSGDLSVYWYQQSLDQGLQFLIQYYNGEERAKGNILERFSAQQFPDLHSELNLSSLELGDSALYFCASSHRGTNEKLFFGSGTQLSVL.

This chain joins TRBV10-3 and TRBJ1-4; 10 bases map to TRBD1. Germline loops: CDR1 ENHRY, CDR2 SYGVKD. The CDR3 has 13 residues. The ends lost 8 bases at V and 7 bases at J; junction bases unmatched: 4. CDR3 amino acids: CAIWDRGREKLFF. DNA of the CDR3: TGTGCCATCTGGGACAGGGGACGTGAAAAACTGTTTTTT.

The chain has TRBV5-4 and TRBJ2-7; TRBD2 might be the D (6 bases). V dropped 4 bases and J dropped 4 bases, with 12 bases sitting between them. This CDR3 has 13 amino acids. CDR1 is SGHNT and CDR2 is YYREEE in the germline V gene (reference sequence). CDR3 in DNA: TGTGCCAGCAGCCGGGGGAGTCCTTACGAGCAGTACTTC. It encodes CASSRGSPYEQYF.

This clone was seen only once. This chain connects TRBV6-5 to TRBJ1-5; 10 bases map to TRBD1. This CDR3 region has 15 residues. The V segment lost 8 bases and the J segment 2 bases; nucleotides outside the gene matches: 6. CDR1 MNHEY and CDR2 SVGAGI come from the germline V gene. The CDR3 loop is CASQKGTGGNQPQHF. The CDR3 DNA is TGTGCCAGCCAAAAGGGGACAGGGGGCAATCAGCCCCAGCATTTT.